These 17 T cell receptor beta chains share one sample of origin, sequenced in a study of blood T cells in healthy people across ages. For the second PCR, which ran for 7 to 11 cycles, a sample-barcoded 5' primer and a J-beta primer mix were used. TCRdb re-analysed the 5' RACE reads in MiXCR, keeping a single row per CDR3 protein. Of some 640,000 distinct CDR3 sequences in the sample, approximately 50% were seen once. The specimen was blood. These receptors came from a woman aged 55-70 years in good health.

The rearrangement uses TRBV4-3 and TRBJ2-3, with 11 bases identical to TRBD2. J was trimmed by 5 bases and V by 3 bases; bases with no gene match: 10. Germline-derived CDR1 and CDR2 are LGHNA and YSLEER. The CDR3 spans 17 residues. The CDR3 protein is CASSHIAGTSGIDTQYF. DNA of the CDR3: TGCGCCAGCAGCCACATTGCCGGGACTAGCGGCATAGATACGCAGTATTTT.

The CDR3: CASSQDGRGGTEAFF. The CDR3 DNA is TGTGCCAGCAGCCAAGATGGCAGGGGAGGAACTGAAGCTTTCTTT. The J gene is TRBJ1-1, the V gene TRBV3-1, with a possible D match to TRBD1 (6 bases). Trimming pared 0 bases from V and 5 bases from J, leaving 13 bases between. The CDR3 sequence is 15 residues long. Germline lookup yields CDR1 LGHDT and CDR2 YNNKEL (reference sequence).

This clonotype was recorded a few times. The rearrangement links TRBV28 to TRBJ1-1; D gene ambiguous. V lost 3 bases, J lost 0 bases, and 2 bases lay in between. The CDR3 length is 12 residues. Germline V gene lookup returns CDR1 MDHEN and CDR2 SYDVKM. This chain's CDR3 is CASSFLNTEAFF. CDR3 in DNA: TGTGCCAGCAGTTTCCTGAACACTGAAGCTTTCTTT.

This clonotype has a handful of counts. V and J are TRBV7-3 and TRBJ1-2; 7 nucleotides match TRBD1. J gave up 4 bases and V 5 bases, and 10 bases lay outside the gene matches. Germline CDR1 reads SGHTA; CDR2 reads FQGTGA. The CDR3 covers 15 residues. Here the CDR3 DNA reads TGTGCCAGCAGCCTGCGACAGGGATCGGTCTATGGCTACACCTTC. This codes for CASSLRQGSVYGYTF.

This chain connects TRBV5-1 to TRBJ1-1, with a weak D call TRBD1 (6 bases). The ends were cut back, 0 bases at V and 3 bases at J, with 12 bases in the middle. The CDR3 runs 15 residues. Germline values: CDR1 SGHRS, CDR2 YFSETQ. For the CDR3, the DNA is TGCGCCAGCAGCTTGGCGGGGACACCAGACACTGAAGCTTTCTTT. Translated, it gives CASSLAGTPDTEAFF.

This clonotype has a handful of counts. This rearrangement joins TRBV4-2 to TRBJ2-5; 8 positions agree with TRBD2. CDR3 length: 15 amino acids. CDR1 and CDR2 (germline): LGHNA, YNFKEQ. J lost 5 bases, V lost 4 bases, and 9 bases had no gene match. CDR3 region: CASSPSTSEWETQYF. CDR3 bases: TGTGCCAGCAGCCCCTCGACTAGCGAGTGGGAGACCCAGTACTTC.

There are a few counts of this clonotype. V and J are TRBV14 and TRBJ2-5; possible D gene TRBD1, 7 bases. The CDR3 runs 14 residues. V dropped 8 bases and J dropped 2 bases, with 15 bases sitting between them. Germline values: CDR1 SGHDN, CDR2 FVKESK. The CDR3 loop is CASSPRDRQETQYF. CDR3 in DNA: TGTGCCAGCTCACCGCGGGACAGACAAGAGACCCAGTACTTC.

The chain is built from TRBV10-3 and TRBJ2-7, with TRBD2 matching 9 bases. Germline CDR1 reads ENHRY; CDR2 reads SYGVKD. The CDR3 spans 14 residues. V gave up 5 bases and J gave up 3 bases; unmatched junction bases: 5. The CDR3 here is CAISSGTSSYEQYF. DNA for the CDR3: TGTGCCATCAGTTCCGGGACTAGCAGCTACGAGCAGTACTTC.

The gene calls are TRBV5-1 and TRBJ2-1; 8 bases are a match to TRBD2. Germline values: CDR1 SGHRS, CDR2 YFSETQ. The length of the CDR3 is 15 residues. V lost 5 bases to trimming and J lost 8 bases; unmatched junction nucleotides: 12. This chain's CDR3 is CASRRSGGLGDEQFF. The CDR3 DNA sequence: TGCGCCAGCAGGCGGTCGGGAGGGCTTGGGGATGAGCAGTTCTTC.

The chain has TRBV23-1 and TRBJ2-7, with 8 bases lining up with TRBD2. TRBV23-1 carries the ORF label, with uncertain function. This CDR3 comprises 16 residues. The ends lost 0 bases at V and 2 bases at J; junction bases unmatched: 6. CDR3 DNA sequence: TGCGCCAGCAGTCAATCTCGGGGGGGCAGGACCTACGAGCAGTACTTC. It translates to CASSQSRGGRTYEQYF.

J is TRBJ2-7 and V is TRBV5-5, with D perhaps matching TRBD2 (5 bases). V was cut by 2 bases and J by 7 bases, with 16 bases left in between. Germline assignment: CDR1 SGHKS and CDR2 YYEKEE (reference sequence). This CDR3 region has 14 residues. The CDR3 is CASSLPRTGQEQYF. Here the CDR3 DNA reads TGTGCCAGCAGCTTACCCCGGACTGGCCAGGAGCAGTACTTC. The whole variable domain, remainder taken from reference TRBV5-5 and TRBJ2-7, is DAGVTQSPTHLIKTRGQQVTLRCSPISGHKSVSWYQQVLGQGPQFIFQYYEKEERGRGNFPDRFSARQFPNYSSELNVNALLLGDSALYLCASSLPRTGQEQYFGPGTRLTVT.

V and J are TRBV7-9 and TRBJ2-5, with 7 bases lining up with TRBD2. This CDR3 comprises 12 residues. Trimming removed 6 bases from V and 12 bases from J; junction bases left unmatched: 10. Germline V gene sequence: CDR1 SEHNR, CDR2 FQNEAQ (reference sequence). The CDR3: CASSLRDYPEYF. The CDR3, as DNA: TGTGCCAGCAGTCTCCGGGACTACCCGGAGTACTTC.

In this sample, this clonotype turned up a few times. The chain is built from TRBV7-3 and TRBJ2-3; D remains unclear. The CDR3 sequence is 13 residues long. The germline V gene has CDR1 SGHTA and CDR2 FQGTGA. V was cut by 3 bases and J by 8 bases, with 12 bases left in between. The CDR3 DNA sequence: TGTGCCAGCAGCTTGCAGCCGGCAGGTACGCAGTATTTT. It specifies CASSLQPAGTQYF.

This clonotype was seen only once. This rearrangement joins TRBV3-1 to TRBJ1-2, with D possibly TRBD1 on 5 matching bases. The CDR3 contains 14 residues. The germline V gene encodes CDR1 LGHDT and CDR2 YNNKEL (reference sequence). V lost 4 bases and J lost 8, with 17 bases in between. The CDR3 nucleotides are TGTGCCAGCAGCCCCGGGGAGGGACGGAGCGGCTACACCTTC. Its translation is CASSPGEGRSGYTF.

This clonotype was detected a few times. The J gene is TRBJ2-3, the V gene TRBV20-1, with D perhaps TRBD2 (6 bases). CDR1 DFQATT and CDR2 SNEGSKA come from the germline V gene (reference sequence). Trimming took off 2 bases at V and 2 bases at J, with 11 bases between the two ends. This CDR3 region has 14 residues. The CDR3 nucleotides are TGCAGTGCTAGACAGCGGGTCGTCACAGATACGCAGTATTTT. This sequence encodes CSARQRVVTDTQYF.

The chain uses TRBV6-2 or TRBV6-3 and TRBJ1-2, with TRBD1 identical over 10 bases. The germline CDR1 and CDR2 sequences are MNHEY and SVGEGT. J lost 6 bases, V lost 5 bases, and 3 bases had no gene match. CDR3 length: 13 amino acids. The CDR3 sequence is CASSDRGLDGYTF. For the CDR3, the DNA is TGTGCCAGCAGTGACAGGGGGCTTGATGGCTACACCTTC.

Only a few counts were recorded for this clonotype. This chain uses TRBV4-3 with TRBJ2-7; D is unresolved. The germline CDR1 and CDR2 sequences are LGHNA and YSLEER. Trimming shortened V by 5 bases and J by 1 base, and 12 bases separated the two germline ends. This CDR3 is 14 amino acids long. Here the CDR3 DNA reads TGCGCCAGCAGCGCCCAACGGGCATCCTACGAGCAGTACTTC. Amino acids: CASSAQRASYEQYF.